This entry is about one T cell receptor (beta chain). Using immunoSEQ multiplex PCR, the repertoire was profiled, and TCRdb retains in-frame clones only, with some absent. Of 14,000 to 15,000 clones listed, about 72% are singletons. The J segment lost 1 base and the V segment lost 5 bases, leaving 7 bases of the junction unmatched. CDR1 and CDR2 (germline): SGHNT, YYREEE (reference sequence). The CDR3 spans 15 residues. The source of the sample is a study of T cells after somatic rescue of genetic block. The specimen was peripheral blood mononuclear cells (PBMCs). The source of this sequence is a man younger than 35. V is TRBV5-4 and J is TRBJ2-5, with TRBD1 matching 8 bases. CDR3 protein: CASRTGAWGQETQYF. As DNA, the CDR3 is TGTGCCAGCAGGACAGGGGCATGGGGCCAAGAGACCCAGTACTTC. Looking up the rest from reference TRBV5-4 and TRBJ2-5 gives the full variable domain: ETGVTQSPTHLIKTRGQQVTLRCSSQSGHNTVSWYQQALGQGPQFIFQYYREEENGRGNFPPRFSGLQFPNYSSELNVNALELDDSALYLCASRTGAWGQETQYFGPGTRLLVL.